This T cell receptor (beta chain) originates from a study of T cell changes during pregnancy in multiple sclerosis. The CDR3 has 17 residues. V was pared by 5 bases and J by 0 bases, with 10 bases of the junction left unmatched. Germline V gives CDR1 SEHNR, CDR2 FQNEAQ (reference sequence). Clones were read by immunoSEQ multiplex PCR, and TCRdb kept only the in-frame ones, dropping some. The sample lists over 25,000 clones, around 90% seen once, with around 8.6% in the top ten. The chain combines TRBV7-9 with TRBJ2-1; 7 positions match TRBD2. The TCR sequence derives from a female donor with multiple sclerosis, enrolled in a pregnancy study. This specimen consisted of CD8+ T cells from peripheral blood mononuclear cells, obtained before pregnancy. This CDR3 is CASSPTSGAPSYNEQFF. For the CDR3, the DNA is TGTGCCAGCAGCCCGACAAGCGGGGCCCCCTCCTACAATGAGCAGTTCTTC.